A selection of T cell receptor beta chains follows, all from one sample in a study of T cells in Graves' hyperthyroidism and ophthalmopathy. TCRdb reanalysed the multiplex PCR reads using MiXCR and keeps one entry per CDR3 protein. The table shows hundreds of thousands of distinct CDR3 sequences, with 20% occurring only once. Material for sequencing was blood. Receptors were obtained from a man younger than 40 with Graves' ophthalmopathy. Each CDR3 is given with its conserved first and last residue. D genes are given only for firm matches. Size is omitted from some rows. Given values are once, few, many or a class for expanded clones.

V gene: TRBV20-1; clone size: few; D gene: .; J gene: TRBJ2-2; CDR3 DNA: TGCAGTGCGAGGCGCCGGACGGCTCCCGGGGAGCTGTTTTTT; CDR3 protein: CSARRRTAPGELFF
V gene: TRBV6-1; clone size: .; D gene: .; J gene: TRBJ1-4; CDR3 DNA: TGTGCCAGCAGTGAATTTGGTACGAATGAAAAACTGTTTTTT; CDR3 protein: CASSEFGTNEKLFF
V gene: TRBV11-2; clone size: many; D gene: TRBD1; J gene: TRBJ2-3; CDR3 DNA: TGTGCCAGCAGCTTCCCAGGGGGCGATCCCACAGATACGCAGTATTTT; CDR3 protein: CASSFPGGDPTDTQYF
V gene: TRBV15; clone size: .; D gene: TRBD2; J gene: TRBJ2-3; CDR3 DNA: TGTGCCACCAGCGAACTTCAAGGGGCTAGCGGGTTAGGAGATACGCAGTATTTT; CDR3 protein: CATSELQGASGLGDTQYF
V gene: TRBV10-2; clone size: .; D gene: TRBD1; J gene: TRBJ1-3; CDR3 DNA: TGCGCCAGCAGTGACCCTTCTACAGGGGGAAGAAACACCATATATTTT; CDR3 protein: CASSDPSTGGRNTIYF
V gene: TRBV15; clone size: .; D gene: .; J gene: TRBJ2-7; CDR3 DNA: TGTGCCACCAGCAGAGATCCGGCGAGCGAGCAGTACTTC; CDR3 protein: CATSRDPASEQYF
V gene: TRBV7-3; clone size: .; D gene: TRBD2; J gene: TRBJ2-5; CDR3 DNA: TGTGCCAGCAGCTTAGGGGGGAGGGCTCAAGAGACCCAGTACTTC; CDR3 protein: CASSLGGRAQETQYF
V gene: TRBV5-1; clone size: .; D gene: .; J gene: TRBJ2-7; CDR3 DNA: TGCGCCAGCAGCCTGTTGTTCGGGAGTTCTTACGAGCAGTACTTC; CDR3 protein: CASSLLFGSSYEQYF
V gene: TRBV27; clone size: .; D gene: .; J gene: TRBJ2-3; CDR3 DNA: TGTGCCAGCAGTTCCGGTTCTGGGGATCCAGATACGCAGTATTTT; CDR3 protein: CASSSGSGDPDTQYF
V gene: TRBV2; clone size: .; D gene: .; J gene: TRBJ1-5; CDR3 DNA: TGTGCCAGCGAAGCGGCACACAGGGGCAATCAGCCCCAGCATTTT; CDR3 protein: CASEAAHRGNQPQHF
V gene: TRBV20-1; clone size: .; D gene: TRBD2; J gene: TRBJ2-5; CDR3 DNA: TGCAGTGCTAGAGATCGGCTAGCGGGGGGGTTGGGAGGGACCCAGTACTTC; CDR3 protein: CSARDRLAGGLGGTQYF
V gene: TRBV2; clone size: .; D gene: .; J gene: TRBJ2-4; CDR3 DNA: TGTGCCAGCAGGGACTTCGATAACAACATTCAGTACTTC; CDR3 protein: CASRDFDNNIQYF
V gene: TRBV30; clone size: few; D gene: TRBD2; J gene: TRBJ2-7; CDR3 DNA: TGTGCCTGGAGAGAAGGGGCGGGAGGGTTATACGAGCAGTACTTC; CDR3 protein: CAWREGAGGLYEQYF
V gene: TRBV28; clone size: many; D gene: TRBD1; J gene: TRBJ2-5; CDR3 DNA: TGTGCCAGCAGTAAGACAGGGTACCAAGAGACCCAGTACTTC; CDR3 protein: CASSKTGYQETQYF
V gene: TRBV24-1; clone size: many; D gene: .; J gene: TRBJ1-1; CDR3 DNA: TGTGCCACAAGAAGACAGCAGAACACTGAAGCTTTCTTT; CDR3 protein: CATRRQQNTEAFF
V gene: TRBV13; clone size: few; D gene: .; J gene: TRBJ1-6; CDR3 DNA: TGTGCCAGCAGCTTAGAGGGGGGGAAGACACCCCTCCACTTT; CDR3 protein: CASSLEGGKTPLHF
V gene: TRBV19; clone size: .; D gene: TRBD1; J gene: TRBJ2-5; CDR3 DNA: TGTGCCAGTAGTATAGCCGACAGGGGACAAGAGACCCAGTACTTC; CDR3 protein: CASSIADRGQETQYF
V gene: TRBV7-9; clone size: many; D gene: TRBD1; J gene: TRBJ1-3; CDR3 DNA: TGTGCCAGCAGCCCGACAGGGGCGGGAAACACCATATATTTT; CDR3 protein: CASSPTGAGNTIYF